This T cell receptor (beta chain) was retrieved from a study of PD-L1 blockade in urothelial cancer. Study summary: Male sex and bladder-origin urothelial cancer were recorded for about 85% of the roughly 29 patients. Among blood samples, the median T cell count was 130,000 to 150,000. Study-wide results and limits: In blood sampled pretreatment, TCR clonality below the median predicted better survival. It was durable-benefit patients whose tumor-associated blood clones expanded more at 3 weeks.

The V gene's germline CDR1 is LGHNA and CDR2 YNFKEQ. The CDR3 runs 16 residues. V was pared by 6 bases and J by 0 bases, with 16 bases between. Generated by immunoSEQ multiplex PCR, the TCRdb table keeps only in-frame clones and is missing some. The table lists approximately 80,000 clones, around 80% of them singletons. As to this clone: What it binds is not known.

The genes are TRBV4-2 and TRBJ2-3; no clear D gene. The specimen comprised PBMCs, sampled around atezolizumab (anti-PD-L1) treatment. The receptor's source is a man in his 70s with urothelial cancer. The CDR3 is CASSRVPTSSTDTQYF. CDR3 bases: TGTGCCAGCAGTCGGGTGCCTACCTCTAGCACAGATACGCAGTATTTT.